What follows is one T cell receptor (beta chain) and its context. Isolated RNA was reverse transcribed in full, so expressed TCRB transcripts were sequenced. Clones were sequenced by immunoSEQ multiplex PCR, and TCRdb holds only the in-frame ones, with some missing. The top ten hold roughly 0.56% of the sample, which has about 15,000 clones, less than 45% seen once. This sample is part of a study of beta chain features in type 1 diabetes. This TCR was sampled from a woman in her thirties or forties in good health. Source material: stem cell memory CD4+ T cells from blood.

The CDR3 loop is CASSHLGGSTEAFF. The CDR3 coding sequence is TGTGCCAGCAGTCACCTGGGAGGTAGCACTGAAGCTTTCTTT. V usage is TRBV6-5 and J usage is TRBJ1-1; D is uncertain. Germline V lookup: CDR1 MNHEY, CDR2 SVGAGI. The CDR3 is made up of 14 amino acids. With 5 bases removed from V and 4 bases from J, the gap between germline ends came to 14 bases.